Listed below are T cell receptor beta chains from one sample, sequenced in a study of blood T cell repertoires in COVID-19. This table comes from immunoSEQ multiplex PCR, and its TCRdb copy is limited to in-frame clones, with some not included. Among 350,000 or so clones, about nine tenths were seen once, and the ten largest hold 3% to 4.5%. Sequencing was done on a sample of peripheral blood. These receptors all stem from a woman aged 55-75 years with COVID-19, enrolled during active disease. CDR3s include the opening cysteine and the closing phenylalanine or tryptophan. A D gene is named only where the DNA matches it firmly. The size field is filled for only some rows; it gives once, few, many or a size class.

J: TRBJ1-2; D: TRBD1; size: once; V: TRBV15; CDR3: CATSRDRGQGYGYTF; DNA: TGTGCCACCAGCAGAGATAGGGGACAGGGTTATGGCTACACCTTC
J: TRBJ2-2; D: TRBD1; size: .; V: TRBV19; CDR3: CASSSQRQGIGTGELFF; DNA: TGTGCCAGTAGTAGCCAACGACAGGGGATTGGGACCGGGGAGCTGTTTTTT
J: TRBJ1-2; D: .; size: .; V: TRBV29-1; CDR3: CSAETVNYGYTF; DNA: TGCAGCGCCGAGACAGTTAACTATGGCTACACCTTC
J: TRBJ1-2; D: .; size: .; V: TRBV29-1; CDR3: CSSLGANYGYTF; DNA: TGCAGCTCCCTAGGAGCTAACTATGGCTACACCTTC
J: TRBJ1-1; D: .; size: .; V: TRBV12-3/TRBV12-4; CDR3: CAARVGTEAFF; DNA: TGTGCCGCCAGGGTAGGGACTGAAGCTTTCTTT
J: TRBJ2-2; D: TRBD2; size: .; V: TRBV4-1; CDR3: CASSPGVPSGTRVIFGELFF; DNA: TGCGCCAGCAGCCCGGGGGTCCCGAGCGGGACGAGGGTCATTTTCGGGGAGCTGTTTTTT
J: TRBJ1-2; D: TRBD1; size: once; V: TRBV2; CDR3: CASSPRGTGETSGYTF; DNA: TGTGCCAGCAGTCCCCGGGGGACAGGGGAGACGAGTGGCTACACCTTC
J: TRBJ2-3; D: TRBD2; size: .; V: TRBV27; CDR3: CASSSYLAGVGDTQYF; DNA: TGTGCCAGCAGTTCTTACCTAGCGGGGGTCGGAGATACGCAGTATTTT
J: TRBJ1-5; D: .; size: .; V: TRBV5-4; CDR3: CASSAGIHSNQPQHF; DNA: TGTGCCAGCAGCGCAGGGATTCATAGCAATCAGCCCCAGCATTTT
J: TRBJ1-3; D: .; size: .; V: TRBV6-5; CDR3: CASIEGWGPGNTIYF; DNA: TGTGCCAGCATCGAAGGCTGGGGCCCTGGAAACACCATATATTTT
J: TRBJ1-5; D: TRBD1; size: .; V: TRBV18; CDR3: CASSASTGGNQPQHF; DNA: TGTGCCAGCTCCGCTTCGACAGGGGGCAATCAGCCCCAGCATTTT
J: TRBJ2-5; D: TRBD2; size: .; V: TRBV6-5; CDR3: CASSTLSGGETQYF; DNA: TGTGCCAGCAGTACCCTCAGCGGGGGTGAGACCCAGTACTTC
J: TRBJ2-3; D: TRBD2; size: .; V: TRBV18; CDR3: CASSSGLAGVTDTQYF; DNA: TGTGCCAGCTCCTCGGGACTAGCGGGGGTGACAGATACGCAGTATTTT
J: TRBJ2-5; D: TRBD2; size: .; V: TRBV5-1; CDR3: CASSLAGERQETQYF; DNA: TGCGCCAGCAGCTTAGCGGGGGAAAGACAAGAGACCCAGTACTTC
J: TRBJ1-5; D: .; size: .; V: TRBV6-5; CDR3: CASSFVFGHSNQPQHF; DNA: TGTGCCAGCAGTTTCGTTTTTGGACATAGCAATCAGCCCCAGCATTTT
J: TRBJ2-5; D: TRBD2; size: .; V: TRBV6-5; CDR3: CASRRDPTSAETQYF; DNA: TGTGCCAGCAGACGTGACCCAACTAGCGCCGAGACCCAGTACTTC
J: TRBJ1-2; D: .; size: .; V: TRBV7-9; CDR3: CASSPRGSNYGYTF; DNA: TGTGCCAGCAGCCCCAGGGGTTCTAACTATGGCTACACCTTC
J: TRBJ2-2; D: TRBD2; size: .; V: TRBV18; CDR3: CASSPAVAGGTGELFF; DNA: TGTGCCAGCTCACCGGCCGTAGCGGGGGGCACCGGGGAGCTGTTTTTT
J: TRBJ1-1; D: .; size: many; V: TRBV5-1; CDR3: CASSLSSGGTEAFF; DNA: TGCGCCAGCAGCTTAAGTTCCGGGGGGACTGAAGCTTTCTTT
J: TRBJ2-2; D: TRBD1; size: .; V: TRBV6-5; CDR3: CAAPGGASRTGELFF; DNA: TGTGCCGCCCCAGGGGGTGCTAGCCGCACCGGGGAGCTGTTTTTT
J: TRBJ2-1; D: TRBD1; size: once; V: TRBV6-6; CDR3: CASSHPGQGASNEQFF; DNA: TGTGCCAGCAGTCACCCGGGACAGGGGGCGAGCAATGAGCAGTTCTTC
J: TRBJ2-7; D: .; size: few; V: TRBV4-1; CDR3: CASSQDRRGQYF; DNA: TGCGCCAGCAGCCAAGATCGGCGGGGTCAGTACTTC
J: TRBJ1-2; D: .; size: .; V: TRBV6-6; CDR3: CASSRSREDSNYGYTF; DNA: TGTGCCAGCAGCCGATCGCGGGAGGATTCTAACTATGGCTACACCTTC
J: TRBJ2-7; D: TRBD1; size: .; V: TRBV24-1; CDR3: CATSDFYRDRGRKSCEQYF; DNA: TGTGCCACCAGTGATTTCTACCGGGACAGGGGGCGGAAGTCGTGTGAGCAGTACTTC
J: TRBJ1-6; D: TRBD1; size: .; V: TRBV5-6; CDR3: CASSDGPGQSSYNSPLHF; DNA: TGTGCCAGCAGCGACGGACCGGGACAGAGCTCCTATAATTCACCCCTCCACTTT
J: TRBJ1-6; D: TRBD1; size: .; V: TRBV2; CDR3: CASRPGTGESPLHF; DNA: TGTGCCAGCAGGCCCGGGACAGGGGAGTCACCCCTCCACTTT
J: TRBJ2-7; D: .; size: .; V: TRBV3-1/TRBV3-2; CDR3: CASSPDKRYEQYF; DNA: TGTGCCAGCAGCCCGGACAAGCGCTACGAGCAGTACTTC
J: TRBJ1-2; D: TRBD1; size: .; V: TRBV6-6; CDR3: CASGSGGTAYGYTF; DNA: TGTGCCAGCGGGTCCGGTGGGACAGCTTATGGCTACACCTTC
J: TRBJ2-2; D: .; size: .; V: TRBV12-3/TRBV12-4; CDR3: CASSLFSAGELFF; DNA: TGTGCCAGCAGTTTATTTTCGGCCGGGGAGCTGTTTTTT
J: TRBJ1-3; D: TRBD1; size: .; V: TRBV15; CDR3: CATSRDRGPGNTIYF; DNA: TGTGCCACCAGCAGAGACAGGGGGCCCGGAAACACCATATATTTT
J: TRBJ2-7; D: TRBD1; size: .; V: TRBV2; CDR3: CASSDPGTERYEQYF; DNA: TGTGCCAGCAGTGACCCCGGGACAGAGCGTTACGAGCAGTACTTC
J: TRBJ1-1; D: TRBD1; size: .; V: TRBV28; CDR3: CASSPDRATEAFF; DNA: TGTGCCAGCAGTCCGGACAGGGCAACTGAAGCTTTCTTT
J: TRBJ1-6; D: .; size: .; V: TRBV6-1; CDR3: CASSEVTVNSPLHF; DNA: TGTGCCAGCAGTGAAGTCACAGTGAATTCACCCCTCCACTTT
J: TRBJ1-5; D: TRBD1; size: .; V: TRBV4-2; CDR3: CASSQGQYSNQPQHF; DNA: TGTGCCAGCAGCCAGGGACAGTATAGCAATCAGCCCCAGCATTTT
J: TRBJ1-2; D: .; size: once; V: TRBV2; CDR3: CASGLQGYGYTF; DNA: TGTGCCAGCGGATTACAGGGCTATGGCTACACCTTC
J: TRBJ1-1; D: .; size: .; V: TRBV7-9; CDR3: CASSPQGTEAFF; DNA: TGTGCCAGCAGTCCTCAGGGCACTGAAGCTTTCTTT
J: TRBJ1-5; D: .; size: .; V: TRBV18; CDR3: CASSPGGPNQPQHF; DNA: TGTGCCAGCTCACCTGGGGGCCCGAATCAGCCCCAGCATTTT
J: TRBJ2-7; D: TRBD1; size: .; V: TRBV20-1; CDR3: CSASGGTGVSYEQYF; DNA: TGCAGTGCTAGTGGGGGGACAGGGGTGTCCTACGAGCAGTACTTC
J: TRBJ2-1; D: TRBD1; size: once; V: TRBV9; CDR3: CASSVGQGYNEQFF; DNA: TGTGCCAGCAGCGTAGGACAGGGGTATAATGAGCAGTTCTTC
J: TRBJ1-2; D: .; size: .; V: TRBV4-1; CDR3: CASSYGTDYGYTF; DNA: TGCGCCAGCAGCTACGGGACTGACTATGGCTACACCTTC
J: TRBJ2-2; D: TRBD2; size: .; V: TRBV19; CDR3: CASSIQRGSGELFF; DNA: TGTGCCAGTAGCATCCAGCGGGGGAGCGGGGAGCTGTTTTTT
J: TRBJ2-1; D: TRBD2; size: .; V: TRBV5-1; CDR3: CASSLDLAGGLVVNEQFF; DNA: TGCGCCAGCAGCTTGGATCTAGCGGGGGGGCTAGTTGTGAATGAGCAGTTCTTC
J: TRBJ2-3; D: TRBD1; size: .; V: TRBV10-3; CDR3: CAISGVGTGLFGDTQYF; DNA: TGTGCCATCAGTGGGGTGGGGACAGGGTTATTTGGAGATACGCAGTATTTT
J: TRBJ2-7; D: .; size: few; V: TRBV4-2; CDR3: CASSQEVAAFFYEQYF; DNA: TGTGCCAGCAGCCAAGAGGTAGCGGCCTTTTTCTACGAGCAGTACTTC
J: TRBJ2-1; D: TRBD2; size: .; V: TRBV9; CDR3: CASSSAGAYNEQFF; DNA: TGTGCCAGCAGCTCAGCGGGGGCCTACAATGAGCAGTTCTTC
J: TRBJ1-2; D: TRBD1; size: .; V: TRBV19; CDR3: CASSTGQGRTLYGYTF; DNA: TGTGCCAGTAGTACCGGACAGGGGCGAACACTCTATGGCTACACCTTC
J: TRBJ2-6; D: .; size: .; V: TRBV7-9; CDR3: CASSFGRGTGANVLTF; DNA: TGTGCCAGCAGCTTCGGCAGGGGAACTGGGGCCAACGTCCTGACTTTC
J: TRBJ1-6; D: TRBD1; size: .; V: TRBV3-1/TRBV3-2; CDR3: CASSPNTGGGNSPLHF; DNA: TGTGCCAGCAGCCCAAATACAGGGGGGGGTAATTCACCCCTCCACTTT
J: TRBJ2-7; D: .; size: .; V: TRBV5-1; CDR3: CASSLGGGGLRTYEQYF; DNA: TGCGCCAGCAGCTTGGGCGGTGGGGGCCTAAGAACCTACGAGCAGTACTTC